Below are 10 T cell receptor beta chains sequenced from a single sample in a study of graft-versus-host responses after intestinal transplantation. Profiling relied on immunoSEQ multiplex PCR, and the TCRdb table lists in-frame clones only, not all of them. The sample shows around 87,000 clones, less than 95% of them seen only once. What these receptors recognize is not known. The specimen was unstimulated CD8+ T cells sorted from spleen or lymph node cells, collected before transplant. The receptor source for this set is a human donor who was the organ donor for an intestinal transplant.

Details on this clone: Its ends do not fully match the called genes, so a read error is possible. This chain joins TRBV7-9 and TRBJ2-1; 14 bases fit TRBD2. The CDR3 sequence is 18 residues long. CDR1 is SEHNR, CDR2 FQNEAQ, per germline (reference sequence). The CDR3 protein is CASSQFFLTSGGGNGQFF. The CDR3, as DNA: TGTGCCAGCAGCCAGTTCTTTTTGACTAGCGGGGGGGGAAATGGGCAGTTCTTC.

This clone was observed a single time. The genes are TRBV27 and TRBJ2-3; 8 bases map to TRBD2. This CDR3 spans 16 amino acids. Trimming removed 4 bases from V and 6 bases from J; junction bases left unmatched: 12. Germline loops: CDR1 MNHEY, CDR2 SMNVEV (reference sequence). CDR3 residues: CASSSPSAGVGDTQYF. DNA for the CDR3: TGTGCCAGCAGTTCACCTTCAGCGGGGGTGGGGGATACGCAGTATTTT.

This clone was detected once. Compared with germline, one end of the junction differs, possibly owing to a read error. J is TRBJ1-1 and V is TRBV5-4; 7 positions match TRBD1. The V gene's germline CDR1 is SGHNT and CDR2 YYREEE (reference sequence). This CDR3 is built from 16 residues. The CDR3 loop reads CASSTPGQFRNSEAFF. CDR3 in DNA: TGTGCCAGCAGCACTCCGGGACAGTTTAGGAACAGTGAAGCTTTCTTT.

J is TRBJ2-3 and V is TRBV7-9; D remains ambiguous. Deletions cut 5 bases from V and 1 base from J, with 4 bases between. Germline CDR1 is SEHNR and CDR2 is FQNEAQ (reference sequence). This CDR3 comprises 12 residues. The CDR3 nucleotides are TGTGCCAGCAGCCCTGGCACAGATACGCAGTATTTT. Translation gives CASSPGTDTQYF.

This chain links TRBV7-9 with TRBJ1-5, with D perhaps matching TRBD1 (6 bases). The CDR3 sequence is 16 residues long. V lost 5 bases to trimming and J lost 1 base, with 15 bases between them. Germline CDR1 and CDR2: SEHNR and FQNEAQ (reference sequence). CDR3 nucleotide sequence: TGTGCCAGCAGCACCAACAGGGAAGGGAGCAATCAGCCCCAGCATTTT. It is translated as CASSTNREGSNQPQHF.

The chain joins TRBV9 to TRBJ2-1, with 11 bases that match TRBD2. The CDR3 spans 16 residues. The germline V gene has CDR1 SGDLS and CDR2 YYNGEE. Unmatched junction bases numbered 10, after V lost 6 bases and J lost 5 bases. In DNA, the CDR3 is TGTGCCAGCACCCCCCATGGGACTAGCGGACACAATGAGCAGTTCTTC. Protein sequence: CASTPHGTSGHNEQFF.

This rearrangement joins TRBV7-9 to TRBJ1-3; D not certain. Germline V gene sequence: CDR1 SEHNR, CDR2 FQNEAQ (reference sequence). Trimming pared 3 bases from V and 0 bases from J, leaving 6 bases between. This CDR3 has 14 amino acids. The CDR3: CASSFVFSGNTIYF. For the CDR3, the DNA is TGTGCCAGCAGCTTCGTATTCTCTGGAAACACCATATATTTT.

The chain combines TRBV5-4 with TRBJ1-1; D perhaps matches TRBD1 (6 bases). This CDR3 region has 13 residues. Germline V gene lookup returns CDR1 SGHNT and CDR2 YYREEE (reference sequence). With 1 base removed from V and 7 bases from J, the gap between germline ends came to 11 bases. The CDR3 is CASSLWGHLEAFF. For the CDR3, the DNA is TGTGCCAGCAGCTTGTGGGGGCACCTTGAAGCTTTCTTT.

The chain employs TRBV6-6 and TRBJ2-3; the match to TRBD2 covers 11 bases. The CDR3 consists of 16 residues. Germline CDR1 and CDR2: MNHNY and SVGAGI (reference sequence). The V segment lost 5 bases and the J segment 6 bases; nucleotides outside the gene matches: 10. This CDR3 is CASSPIAGGPYDTQYF. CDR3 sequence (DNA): TGTGCCAGCAGTCCCATAGCGGGGGGGCCTTACGATACGCAGTATTTT.

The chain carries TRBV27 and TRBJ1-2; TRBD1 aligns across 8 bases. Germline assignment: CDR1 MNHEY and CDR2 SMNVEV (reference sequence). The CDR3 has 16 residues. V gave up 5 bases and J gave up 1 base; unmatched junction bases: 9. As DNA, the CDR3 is TGTGCCAGCAGTCAAAGAGGACAGGGTTTTAACTATGGCTACACCTTC. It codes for CASSQRGQGFNYGYTF.